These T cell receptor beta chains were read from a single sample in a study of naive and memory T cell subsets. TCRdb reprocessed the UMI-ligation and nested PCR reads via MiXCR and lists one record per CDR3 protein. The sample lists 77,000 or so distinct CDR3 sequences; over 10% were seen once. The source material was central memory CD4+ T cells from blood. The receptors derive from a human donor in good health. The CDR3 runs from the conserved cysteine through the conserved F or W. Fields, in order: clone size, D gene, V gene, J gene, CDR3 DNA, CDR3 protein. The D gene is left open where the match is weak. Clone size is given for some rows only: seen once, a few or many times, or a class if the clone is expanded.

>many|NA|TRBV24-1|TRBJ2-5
TGTGCCACCAGTGAGACTTGGGGGTCGGGAAAAGAGACCCAGTACTTC
CATSETWGSGKETQYF
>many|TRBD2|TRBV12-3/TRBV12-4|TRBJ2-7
TGTGCCAGCACCGATAGGACTAGCGGGAGGTACGAGCAGTACTTC
CASTDRTSGRYEQYF
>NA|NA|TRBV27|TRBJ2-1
TGTGCCAGCAGTTTAGGGGGGACCCCTTCCTACAATGAGCAGTTCTTC
CASSLGGTPSYNEQFF
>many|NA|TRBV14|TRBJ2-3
TGTGCCAGCAGCCTCTCTCCGAAAGCAGATACGCAGTATTTT
CASSLSPKADTQYF
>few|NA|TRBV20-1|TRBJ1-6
TGCAGTGCCCCACTTGGAGCCCTCCACTTT
CSAPLGALHF
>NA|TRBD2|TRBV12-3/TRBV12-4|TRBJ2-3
TGTGCCAGCACCCTTGGGCTAGCGGGAGAGGGTACGCAGTATTTT
CASTLGLAGEGTQYF
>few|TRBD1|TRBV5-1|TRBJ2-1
TGCGCCAGCAGCTCGGGACAGGGAGGTGCAAATGAGCAGTTCTTC
CASSSGQGGANEQFF
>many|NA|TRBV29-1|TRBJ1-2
TGCAGCGCACGATCCGGATATGGCTACACCTTC
CSARSGYGYTF
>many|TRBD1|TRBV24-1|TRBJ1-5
TGTGCCACCCCCGACAGGGTAACAGGTCAGCCCCAGCATTTT
CATPDRVTGQPQHF
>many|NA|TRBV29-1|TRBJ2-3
TGCAGCGTTGACGGGACACCGAGGGGGACCGCGACATGGGATACGCAGTATTTT
CSVDGTPRGTATWDTQYF
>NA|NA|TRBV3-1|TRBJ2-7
TGTGCCAGCAGCCAAATAAGTGGAGCCGACGAGCAGTACTTC
CASSQISGADEQYF
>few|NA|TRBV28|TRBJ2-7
TGTGCCAGCAGTTTAGTCGGGAGATGGGGCCTGAGTCTCGAGCAGTACTTC
CASSLVGRWGLSLEQYF
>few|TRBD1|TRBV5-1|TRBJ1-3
TGCGCCAGCAGCGCCGGGACAGGGAACAAGGGGAACACCATATATTTT
CASSAGTGNKGNTIYF
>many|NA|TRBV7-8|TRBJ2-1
TGTGCCACATCGACCCCCCGCCGCGCAAGAGTGCAGTTCTTC
CATSTPRRARVQFF
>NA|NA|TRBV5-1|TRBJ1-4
TGCGCCAGCAGCGGCCCGACTCCGACAGGCCTTGCAACTAATGAAAAACTGTTTTTT
CASSGPTPTGLATNEKLFF
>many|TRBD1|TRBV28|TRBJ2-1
TGTGCCAGCAGTCCCCCTCGGGCAGCAGGGGGTGAGCAGTTCTTC
CASSPPRAAGGEQFF
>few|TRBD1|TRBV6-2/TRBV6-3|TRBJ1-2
TGTGCCAGCAGTTACTCCGGAGGACAGGGTATCTCTGGCTACACCTTC
CASSYSGGQGISGYTF
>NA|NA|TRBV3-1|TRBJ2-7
TGTGCCAGCAGCCTCAGGACAGCATACGAGCAGTACTTC
CASSLRTAYEQYF
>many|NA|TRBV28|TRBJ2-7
TGTGCCAGCAGTTTAGCATCCTACGAGCAGTACTTC
CASSLASYEQYF
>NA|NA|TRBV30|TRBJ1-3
TGTGCCTGGGGACCCCCCGGAAACACCATATATTTT
CAWGPPGNTIYF
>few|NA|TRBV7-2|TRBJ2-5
TGTGCCAGCAGCCGCCCGCAGGGCGAGTTGGGAGAGACCCAGTACTTC
CASSRPQGELGETQYF
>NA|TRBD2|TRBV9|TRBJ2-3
TGTGCCAGCAGCGCTAGTGGGGGAGGGCCCTCAGATACGCAGTATTTT
CASSASGGGPSDTQYF
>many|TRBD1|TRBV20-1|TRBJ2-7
TGCAGTGCTAGAGGCCCGGGACAGGGGTCATACGAGCAGTACTTC
CSARGPGQGSYEQYF
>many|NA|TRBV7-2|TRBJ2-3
TGTGCCAGCAGCCGGACTAGCACAGATACGCAGTATTTT
CASSRTSTDTQYF
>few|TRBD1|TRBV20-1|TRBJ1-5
TGCAGTGCTAGATCCGGGACAGGGGGAAGCAATCAGCCCCAGCATTTT
CSARSGTGGSNQPQHF
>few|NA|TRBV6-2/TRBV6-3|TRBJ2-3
TGTGCCAGCAGTTACTCGAGGACTACCCCAACAGATACGCAGTATTTT
CASSYSRTTPTDTQYF
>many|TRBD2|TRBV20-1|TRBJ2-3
TGCAGTGCTAGGGCTAGCGGCGGCACAGATACGCAGTATTTT
CSARASGGTDTQYF
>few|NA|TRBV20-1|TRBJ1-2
TGCAGTGCTAGGGCGGAAAACTATGGCTACACCTTC
CSARAENYGYTF
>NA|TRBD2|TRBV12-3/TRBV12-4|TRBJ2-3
TGTGCCAGCAGTTACCCCGCTCCGGGACTAGCGGGAGGGCCTACAGATACGCAGTATTTT
CASSYPAPGLAGGPTDTQYF
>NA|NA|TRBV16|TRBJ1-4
TGTGCCAGCAGCCAGGGGACGGCTGAAAAACTGTTTTTT
CASSQGTAEKLFF
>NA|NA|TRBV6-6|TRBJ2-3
TGTGCCAGCAGTTATCTAGTGGGCACAGATACGCAGTATTTT
CASSYLVGTDTQYF
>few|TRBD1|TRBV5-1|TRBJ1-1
TGCGCCAGCAGCTCAACGGGACAGGGGGCCCCGATACCCACTGAAGCTTTCTTT
CASSSTGQGAPIPTEAFF